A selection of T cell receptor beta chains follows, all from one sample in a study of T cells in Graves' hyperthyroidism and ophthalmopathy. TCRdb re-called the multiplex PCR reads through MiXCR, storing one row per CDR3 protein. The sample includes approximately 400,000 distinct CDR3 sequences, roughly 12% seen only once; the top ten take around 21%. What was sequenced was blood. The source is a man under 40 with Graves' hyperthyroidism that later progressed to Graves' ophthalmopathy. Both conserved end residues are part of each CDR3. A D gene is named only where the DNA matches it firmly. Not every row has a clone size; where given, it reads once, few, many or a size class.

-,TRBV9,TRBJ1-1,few,CASSGGMNTEAFF,TGTGCCAGCAGTGGGGGGATGAACACTGAAGCTTTCTTT
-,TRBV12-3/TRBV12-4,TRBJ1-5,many,CASSLGHHSNQPQHF,TGCGCCAGCAGCTTGGGTCATCATAGCAATCAGCCCCAGCATTTT
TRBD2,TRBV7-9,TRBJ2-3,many,CASSVLSGGARDTQYF,TGTGCCAGCAGCGTCCTTAGCGGGGGGGCCAGGGATACGCAGTATTTT
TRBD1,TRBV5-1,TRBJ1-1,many,CASSFGDSFFAFF,TGCGCCAGCAGCTTTGGGGACAGCTTCTTTGCTTTCTTT
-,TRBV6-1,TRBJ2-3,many,CASSRTASTDTQYF,TGTGCCAGCAGTCGGACAGCTAGCACAGATACGCAGTATTTT
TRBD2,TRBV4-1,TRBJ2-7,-,CASSQLAGGTYEQYF,TGCGCCAGCAGCCAACTAGCGGGGGGAACCTACGAGCAGTACTTC
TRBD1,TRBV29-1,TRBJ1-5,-,CSVEVGDRGQPQHF,TGCAGCGTTGAAGTGGGGGACAGGGGTCAGCCCCAGCATTTT
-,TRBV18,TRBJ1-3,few,CASSPPKGNGNTIYF,TGTGCCAGCTCACCTCCGAAGGGGAATGGAAACACCATATATTTT
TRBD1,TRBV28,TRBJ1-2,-,CASSLQGATSNYGYTF,TGTGCCAGCAGCCTACAGGGGGCGACCTCTAACTATGGCTACACCTTC
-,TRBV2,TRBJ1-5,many,CASSDQVYQPQHF,TGTGCCAGCAGTGACCAGGTCTATCAGCCCCAGCATTTT
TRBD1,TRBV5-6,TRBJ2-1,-,CASMTGASHKEQFF,TGTGCCAGCATGACAGGGGCCTCCCACAAGGAGCAGTTCTTC
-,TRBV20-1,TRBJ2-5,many,CSASPRETQYF,TGCAGTGCTAGCCCTCGGGAGACCCAGTACTTC
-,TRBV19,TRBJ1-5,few,CATHHGNQPQHF,TGTGCCACACATCATGGCAATCAGCCCCAGCATTTT
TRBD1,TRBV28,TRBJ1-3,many,CASRRTGSLSGNTIYF,TGTGCCAGCAGACGGACAGGTAGCCTCTCTGGAAACACCATATATTTT
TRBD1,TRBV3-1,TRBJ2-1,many,CASEGRGLAEQFF,TGTGCCAGCGAGGGCAGGGGGCTAGCTGAGCAGTTCTTC
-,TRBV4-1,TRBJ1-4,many,CASSLTFGEKLFF,TGCGCCAGCAGTCTAACATTCGGTGAAAAACTGTTTTTT
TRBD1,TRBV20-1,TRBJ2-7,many,CSASSGQVSYEQYF,TGCAGTGCTAGCTCGGGACAGGTATCCTACGAGCAGTACTTC
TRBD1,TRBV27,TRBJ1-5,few,CASSLSGQGFWGNQPQHF,TGTGCCAGCAGTTTATCGGGACAGGGGTTTTGGGGCAATCAGCCCCAGCATTTT
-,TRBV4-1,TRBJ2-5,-,CASSQDPGRAQETQYF,TGCGCCAGCAGCCAAGATCCAGGCAGGGCCCAAGAGACCCAGTACTTC
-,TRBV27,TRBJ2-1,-,CASSYVDLNGEQFF,TGTGCCAGCAGTTACGTCGACTTGAACGGTGAGCAGTTCTTC
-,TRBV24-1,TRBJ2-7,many,CATLPGFGIYEQYF,TGTGCCACCCTACCGGGTTTTGGGATCTACGAGCAGTACTTC
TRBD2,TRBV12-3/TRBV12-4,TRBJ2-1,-,CASRLAGVEQFF,TGTGCCAGCAGGCTAGCGGGGGTTGAGCAGTTCTTC
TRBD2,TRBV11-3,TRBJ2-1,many,CASSTRTSGGTRSYNEQFF,TGTGCCAGCAGCACCCGGACTAGCGGGGGGACTCGCTCCTACAATGAGCAGTTCTTC
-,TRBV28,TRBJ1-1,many,CASSHSAGAFF,TGTGCCAGCAGTCACTCGGCGGGAGCTTTCTTT
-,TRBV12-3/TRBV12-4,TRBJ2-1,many,CASTYFQSSYNEQFF,TGTGCCAGCACTTACTTCCAGTCCTCCTACAATGAGCAGTTCTTC
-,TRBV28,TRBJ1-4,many,CASSLTDNEKLFF,TGTGCCAGCAGTTTAACGGATAATGAAAAACTGTTTTTT
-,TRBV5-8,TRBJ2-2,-,CASSLQVTGELFF,TGTGCCAGCAGCTTGCAGGTTACCGGGGAGCTGTTTTTT
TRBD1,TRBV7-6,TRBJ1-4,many,CASSLQGQGFEKLFF,TGTGCCAGCAGCCTTCAGGGACAGGGTTTTGAAAAACTGTTTTTT
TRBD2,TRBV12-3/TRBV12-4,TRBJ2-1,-,CASSDPGGLAHNEQFF,TGTGCCAGCAGTGACCCGGGCGGACTAGCGCACAATGAGCAGTTCTTC
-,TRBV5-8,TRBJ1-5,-,CASSFGDGVNQPQHF,TGTGCCAGCAGCTTCGGGGACGGAGTTAACCAGCCCCAGCATTTT
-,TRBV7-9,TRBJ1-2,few,CASSSADRSPRYGYTF,TGTGCCAGCAGCTCGGCGGACAGATCCCCCCGTTATGGCTACACCTTC
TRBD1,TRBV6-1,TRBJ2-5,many,CASSEVLTGGRETQYF,TGTGCCAGCAGTGAAGTACTTACAGGGGGGAGGGAGACCCAGTACTTC
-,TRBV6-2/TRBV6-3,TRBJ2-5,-,CAGGWPSPPQETQYF,TGTGCTGGGGGATGGCCCTCTCCCCCCCAAGAGACCCAGTACTTC
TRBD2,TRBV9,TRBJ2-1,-,CASSGQLADNEQFF,TGTGCCAGCAGCGGACAACTAGCGGACAATGAGCAGTTCTTC
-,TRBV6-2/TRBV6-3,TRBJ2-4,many,CASSYSPAGVKNIQYF,TGTGCCAGCAGTTACTCGCCCGCTGGGGTTAAAAACATTCAGTACTTC
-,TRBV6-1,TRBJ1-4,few,CASTTGASGRRKLFF,TGTGCCAGCACCACGGGGGCCTCAGGGAGAAGAAAACTGTTTTTT
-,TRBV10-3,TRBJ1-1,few,CAASGGVLGNTEAFF,TGTGCCGCCTCCGGGGGGGTGTTAGGGAACACTGAAGCTTTCTTT
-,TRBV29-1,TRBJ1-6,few,CSVSRGEETYNSPLHF,TGCAGCGTTTCCCGGGGTGAAGAAACCTATAATTCACCCCTCCACTTT
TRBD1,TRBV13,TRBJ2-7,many,CASSFGQGNYEQYF,TGTGCCAGCAGCTTCGGACAGGGTAACTACGAGCAGTACTTC
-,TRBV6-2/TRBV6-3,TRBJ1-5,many,CASSYQTGRQGNQPQHF,TGTGCCAGCAGTTACCAAACGGGACGCCAGGGCAATCAGCCCCAGCATTTT
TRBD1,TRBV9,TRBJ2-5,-,CASSVAPSRGPETQYF,TGTGCCAGCAGCGTAGCCCCGAGCAGGGGGCCAGAGACCCAGTACTTC
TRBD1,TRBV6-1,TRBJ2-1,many,CASSTTGGYGSYNEQFF,TGTGCCAGCAGTACTACAGGGGGCTATGGGTCCTACAATGAGCAGTTCTTC
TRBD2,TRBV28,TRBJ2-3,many,CASSLPGLAGGSTDTQYF,TGTGCCAGCAGTTTACCCGGACTAGCGGGGGGCTCCACAGATACGCAGTATTTT
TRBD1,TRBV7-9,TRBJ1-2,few,CASSSRGPNYGYTF,TGTGCCAGCAGTTCCAGGGGGCCGAACTATGGCTACACCTTC
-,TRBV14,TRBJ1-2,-,CASSQTGPGLSGYTF,TGTGCCAGCAGCCAAACGGGACCGGGATTAAGCGGCTACACCTTC
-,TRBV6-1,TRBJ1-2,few,CASSDRGGGYTF,TGTGCCAGCAGTGACAGGGGAGGTGGCTACACCTTC
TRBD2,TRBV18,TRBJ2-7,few,CASSPPGGGLSYEQYF,TGTGCCAGCTCACCACCGGGCGGGGGGTTGTCCTACGAGCAGTACTTC
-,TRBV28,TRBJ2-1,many,CASSSRDSAYNEQFF,TGTGCCAGCAGTTCCCGGGACTCCGCCTACAATGAGCAGTTCTTC
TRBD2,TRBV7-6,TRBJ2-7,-,CASSLWPGGATDEQYF,TGTGCCAGCAGCTTATGGCCGGGAGGGGCGACAGACGAGCAGTACTTC